The rows below give T cell receptor beta chains drawn from one sample of a study of PD-1 blockade in mismatch repair-deficient tumors. Here immunoSEQ multiplex PCR was the method, and the copy in TCRdb shows in-frame clones only, minus some. The sample includes approximately 120,000 clones, 86% seen only once; the top ten take roughly 14%. Specimen: peripheral blood, collected 44 weeks after starting pembrolizumab. These receptor sequences come from an adult with mismatch repair-deficient cancer. Both conserved end residues are part of each CDR3. Each record gives: J gene, V gene, D gene, clone size, CDR3 DNA, CDR3 protein. D genes are given only for firm matches. Clone size is stated in some rows and not others, as once, few, many or a class when expanded.

J: TRBJ2-1
V: TRBV15
D: -
size: -
DNA: TGTGCCACCAGCAGAGAGGGAAATGAGCAGTTCTTC
CDR3: CATSREGNEQFF

J: TRBJ1-5
V: TRBV30
D: -
size: once
DNA: TGTGCCTGGAGTGTAGCAGGGGATCAGCCCCAGCATTTT
CDR3: CAWSVAGDQPQHF

J: TRBJ2-7
V: TRBV29-1
D: TRBD1
size: -
DNA: TGCAGCGTTCGACAGGGGGCGCCCTACGAGCAGTACTTC
CDR3: CSVRQGAPYEQYF

J: TRBJ2-3
V: TRBV9
D: TRBD2
size: -
DNA: TGTGCCAGCAGCGCCCCAAGCGGGAGTTCTGGAGATACGCAGTATTTT
CDR3: CASSAPSGSSGDTQYF

J: TRBJ2-4
V: TRBV4-1
D: TRBD1
size: -
DNA: TGCGCCAGCAGCCAATTTGGGGACAGTTGGGACATTCAGTACTTC
CDR3: CASSQFGDSWDIQYF

J: TRBJ2-7
V: TRBV4-1
D: TRBD2
size: once
DNA: TGCGCCAGCAGCCAACAAGCGGGAGCTGCCTACGAGCAGTACTTC
CDR3: CASSQQAGAAYEQYF

J: TRBJ1-5
V: TRBV6-5
D: -
size: -
DNA: TGTGCCAGCAGTTACGGGGCAGGGGGCAATCAGCCCCAGCATTTT
CDR3: CASSYGAGGNQPQHF

J: TRBJ2-5
V: TRBV30
D: -
size: -
DNA: TGTGCCTGGAGGGGCAGGATCGGGGAGACCCAGTACTTC
CDR3: CAWRGRIGETQYF

J: TRBJ2-7
V: TRBV30
D: -
size: -
DNA: TGTGCCTGGAGTTTCTCGACTCGAGAGCAGTACTTC
CDR3: CAWSFSTREQYF

J: TRBJ1-2
V: TRBV6-5
D: TRBD1
size: -
DNA: TGTGCCAGCAGTTACTCGCTACAGGGGGAACCCTATGGCTACACCTTC
CDR3: CASSYSLQGEPYGYTF

J: TRBJ1-1
V: TRBV27
D: -
size: -
DNA: TGTGCCAGCAGTGCGAAGGGTTTGGGGGGAGTGGTGGGAGCTTTCTTT
CDR3: CASSAKGLGGVVGAFF

J: TRBJ2-7
V: TRBV28
D: -
size: -
DNA: TGTGCCAGCAGTTTTCTACGCGATTCCTACGAGCAGTACTTC
CDR3: CASSFLRDSYEQYF

J: TRBJ2-1
V: TRBV27
D: -
size: -
DNA: TGTGCCAGCAGTAACCCGGGCAATGAGCAGTTCTTC
CDR3: CASSNPGNEQFF

J: TRBJ2-5
V: TRBV29-1
D: -
size: once
DNA: TGCAGCGTTGAAAACCTCAAGCAGGGTCCACAAGAGACCCAGTACTTC
CDR3: CSVENLKQGPQETQYF

J: TRBJ1-2
V: TRBV9
D: -
size: -
DNA: TGTGCCAGCAGCGTAGAGGGTCCAGGGTTCAACTACGGCTACACCTTC
CDR3: CASSVEGPGFNYGYTF

J: TRBJ2-1
V: TRBV5-1
D: TRBD2
size: -
DNA: TGCGCCAGCAGCTTACTAGCGGGAGGATACAATGAGCAGTTCTTC
CDR3: CASSLLAGGYNEQFF

J: TRBJ2-7
V: TRBV28
D: -
size: few
DNA: TGTGCCAGCAGTTTAGGGTCCCACTACGAGCAGTACTTC
CDR3: CASSLGSHYEQYF

J: TRBJ2-5
V: TRBV7-3
D: TRBD2
size: -
DNA: TGTGCCAGCAGTCTCGGGAGCGGGAGTGGGGAGACCCAGTACTTC
CDR3: CASSLGSGSGETQYF

J: TRBJ2-2
V: TRBV13
D: TRBD1
size: -
DNA: TGTGCCAGCAGCCCGACAGGGTCCACCGGGGAGCTGTTTTTT
CDR3: CASSPTGSTGELFF

J: TRBJ2-5
V: TRBV6-5
D: -
size: once
DNA: TGTGCCAGCAGACCAGACAGAAAAGAGACCCAGTACTTC
CDR3: CASRPDRKETQYF

J: TRBJ1-5
V: TRBV2
D: -
size: -
DNA: TGTGCCAGCAGTGAAGTGGAGGGGGACCAGCCCCAGCATTTT
CDR3: CASSEVEGDQPQHF

J: TRBJ2-7
V: TRBV7-2
D: TRBD1
size: -
DNA: TGTGCCAGCAGCACGGGACAGCCCCCCGAGCAGTACTTC
CDR3: CASSTGQPPEQYF

J: TRBJ2-7
V: TRBV7-9
D: -
size: few
DNA: TGTGCCAGCAGCGCCCAGCGGGGACAGCTGTACGAGCAGTACTTC
CDR3: CASSAQRGQLYEQYF

J: TRBJ2-1
V: TRBV11-2
D: -
size: -
DNA: TGTGCCAGCAGACAAGTATCATTGGAGGAGCAGTTCTTC
CDR3: CASRQVSLEEQFF

J: TRBJ2-5
V: TRBV10-2
D: -
size: -
DNA: TGCGCCAGCGGGAGGGCAGGGGTAGAGACCCAGTACTTC
CDR3: CASGRAGVETQYF

J: TRBJ2-3
V: TRBV4-2
D: -
size: -
DNA: TGTGCCAGCAGCCCCGCGGACCGGGACCCTTACACAGATACGCAGTATTTT
CDR3: CASSPADRDPYTDTQYF

J: TRBJ2-2
V: TRBV6-5
D: -
size: -
DNA: TGTGCCGCCAGAAACTTCAACACCGGGGAGCTGTTTTTT
CDR3: CAARNFNTGELFF

J: TRBJ1-3
V: TRBV15
D: TRBD1
size: few
DNA: TGTGCCACCAGCAGAGAGGGACAGGGGAGCGGAAACACCATATATTTT
CDR3: CATSREGQGSGNTIYF

J: TRBJ2-7
V: TRBV7-2
D: TRBD2
size: -
DNA: TGTGCCAGCAGCATCCCGGGACTAGCGGGAAGCTCCTACGAGCAGTACTTC
CDR3: CASSIPGLAGSSYEQYF

J: TRBJ1-2
V: TRBV19
D: -
size: once
DNA: TGTGCCACCTCCTCTGACAGCCTCAGTAACTATGGCTACACCTTC
CDR3: CATSSDSLSNYGYTF

J: TRBJ2-1
V: TRBV9
D: -
size: -
DNA: TGTGCCAGCAGCGCCGGGGGCTCTTGGGGGGGTGAGCAGTTCTTC
CDR3: CASSAGGSWGGEQFF

J: TRBJ2-2
V: TRBV7-3
D: TRBD2
size: -
DNA: TGTGCCAGCAGCTCAAGCGGGAGTAAAGCCGGGGAGCTGTTTTTT
CDR3: CASSSSGSKAGELFF

J: TRBJ2-7
V: TRBV6-5
D: TRBD2
size: -
DNA: TGTGCCAGCAGTTTGACTAGCGGGAGTTACGAGCAGTACTTC
CDR3: CASSLTSGSYEQYF

J: TRBJ2-5
V: TRBV15
D: TRBD1
size: -
DNA: TGTGCCACCAGTCTCGGACAGGGTCAAGAGACCCAGTACTTC
CDR3: CATSLGQGQETQYF

J: TRBJ2-3
V: TRBV2
D: TRBD2
size: -
DNA: TGTGCCAGCAGCGCTAGGGCGGGAGAATCGGATACGCAGTATTTT
CDR3: CASSARAGESDTQYF

J: TRBJ2-3
V: TRBV7-8
D: -
size: -
DNA: TGTGCCATACAACCTGGAGGTGGGGATACGCAGTATTTT
CDR3: CAIQPGGGDTQYF

J: TRBJ1-4
V: TRBV4-3
D: -
size: -
DNA: TGCGCCAGCAGCCCGGACAGAACAACTAATGAAAAACTGTTTTTT
CDR3: CASSPDRTTNEKLFF

J: TRBJ2-1
V: TRBV30
D: TRBD2
size: -
DNA: TGTGCCTGGAGTGGCGCGGGAGGGCCGGGGGAGCAGTTCTTC
CDR3: CAWSGAGGPGEQFF

J: TRBJ1-1
V: TRBV10-2
D: -
size: -
DNA: TGCGCCAGCAGTGAGTCCGGGACCGAGGAAGCTTTCTTT
CDR3: CASSESGTEEAFF

J: TRBJ1-1
V: TRBV30
D: TRBD1
size: few
DNA: TGTGCCTGGAAACGGGCATGGACAGGGAAGGACACTGAAGCTTTCTTT
CDR3: CAWKRAWTGKDTEAFF

J: TRBJ2-3
V: TRBV18
D: -
size: -
DNA: TGTGCCAGCTCACCAAGCGGTGGGCCAGATACGCAGTATTTT
CDR3: CASSPSGGPDTQYF

J: TRBJ2-4
V: TRBV11-1
D: -
size: -
DNA: TGTGCCAGCAGCTTGGGACATAAATGGGGTTTAGCCAAAAACATTCAGTACTTC
CDR3: CASSLGHKWGLAKNIQYF

J: TRBJ1-1
V: TRBV28
D: TRBD1
size: -
DNA: TGTGCCAGCAGTTTACGTCCCGGGACAGGGTGGAGTAGCACTGAAGCTTTCTTT
CDR3: CASSLRPGTGWSSTEAFF